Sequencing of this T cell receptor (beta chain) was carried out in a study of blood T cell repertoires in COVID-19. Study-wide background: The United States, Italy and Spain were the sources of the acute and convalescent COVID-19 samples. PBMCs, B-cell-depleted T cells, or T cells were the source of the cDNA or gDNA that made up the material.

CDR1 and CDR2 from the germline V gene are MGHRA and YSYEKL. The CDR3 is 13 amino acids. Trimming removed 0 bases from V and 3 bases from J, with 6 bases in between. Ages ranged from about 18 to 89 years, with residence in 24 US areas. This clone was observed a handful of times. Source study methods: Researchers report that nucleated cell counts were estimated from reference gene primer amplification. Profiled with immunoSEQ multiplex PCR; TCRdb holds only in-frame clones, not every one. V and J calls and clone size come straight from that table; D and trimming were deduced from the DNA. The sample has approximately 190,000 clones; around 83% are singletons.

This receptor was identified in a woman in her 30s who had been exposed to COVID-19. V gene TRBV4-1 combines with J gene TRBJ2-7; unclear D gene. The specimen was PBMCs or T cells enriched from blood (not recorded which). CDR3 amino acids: CASSQDIFYEQYF. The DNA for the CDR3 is TGCGCCAGCAGCCAAGATATCTTCTACGAGCAGTACTTC.